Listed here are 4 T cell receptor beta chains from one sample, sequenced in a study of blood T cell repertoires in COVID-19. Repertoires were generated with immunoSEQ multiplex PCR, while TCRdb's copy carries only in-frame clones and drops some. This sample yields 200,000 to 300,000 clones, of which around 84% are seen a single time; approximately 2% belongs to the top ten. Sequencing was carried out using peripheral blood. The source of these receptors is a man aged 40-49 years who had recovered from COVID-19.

The CDR3 DNA is TGTGCCATCAGTGAGAAGACTAGCGACTACGAGCAGTACTTC. Encoded protein: CAISEKTSDYEQYF. The chain employs TRBV10-3 and TRBJ2-7; 8 nucleotides line up with TRBD2. J was trimmed by 3 bases and V by 2 bases; bases with no gene match: 3. The CDR3 sequence is 14 residues long. The germline V gene encodes CDR1 ENHRY and CDR2 SYGVKD.

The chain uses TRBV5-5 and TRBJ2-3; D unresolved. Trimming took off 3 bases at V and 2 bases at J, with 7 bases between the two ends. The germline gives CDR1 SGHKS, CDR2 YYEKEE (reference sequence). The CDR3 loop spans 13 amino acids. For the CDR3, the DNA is TGTGCCAGCAGCTCACTCGCCACAGATACGCAGTATTTT. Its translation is CASSSLATDTQYF.

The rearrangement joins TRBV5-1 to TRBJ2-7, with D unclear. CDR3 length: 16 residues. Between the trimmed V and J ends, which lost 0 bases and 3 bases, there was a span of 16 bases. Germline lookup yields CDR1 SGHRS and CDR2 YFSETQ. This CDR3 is CASSLDWSPNGYEQYF. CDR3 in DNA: TGCGCCAGCAGCTTGGATTGGTCCCCCAACGGCTACGAGCAGTACTTC.

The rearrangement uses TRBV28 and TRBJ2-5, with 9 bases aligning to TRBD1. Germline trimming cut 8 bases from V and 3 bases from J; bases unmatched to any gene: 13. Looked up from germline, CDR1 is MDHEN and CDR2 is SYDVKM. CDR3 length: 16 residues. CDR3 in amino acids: CASVEPGQGTKETQYF. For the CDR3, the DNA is TGTGCCAGCGTTGAACCGGGACAGGGAACCAAAGAGACCCAGTACTTC.